This TCR beta chain emerged from a study of PD-L1 blockade in urothelial cancer. Overall study: Per blood sample, T cells had a median of around 150,000. The study, taken as a whole, reports: Survival was better when pretreatment blood TCR clonality fell below the median.

Comment on this clone: Its antigen is undetermined.

V lost 7 bases, J lost 1 base, and 3 bases stayed unmatched. CDR1 is MNHNS and CDR2 is SASEGT in the germline V gene. The CDR3 runs 14 residues. Repertoires were generated with immunoSEQ multiplex PCR, while TCRdb's copy carries only in-frame clones and drops some. In the table there are 40,000 or so clones, roughly 80% of which are singletons. Specimen: PBMCs, collected around atezolizumab (anti-PD-L1) treatment. This receptor was taken from a man in his 70s with urothelial cancer. This rearrangement joins TRBV6-1 to TRBJ2-1; TRBD2 matches at 8 bases. CDR3 loop: CASTAGGSYNEQFF. The CDR3, as DNA: TGTGCCAGCACCGCGGGAGGATCCTACAATGAGCAGTTCTTC.